These 26 T cell receptor beta chains originate from one sample sequenced in a study of vaccination effects on CD4 cells after COVID-19. The assay was immunoSEQ multiplex PCR, and TCRdb's table has in-frame clones only and misses some. Here the sample spans 75,000 to 100,000 clones, around 74% being singletons. For these receptors, no antigen is known. ViraFEST assay sequencing came after antigen-specific CD4+ T cells were expanded with viral peptide pools. With about 9 days of culture completed, CD4+ T cells were isolated. Two-dose BNT162b2 or mRNA-1273 vaccination was given to participants. Sequenced here: CD4+ T cells from PBMCs cultured with HCoV-OC43 spike peptides, sampled after COVID-19 vaccination. The subset here: HCoV-OC43 spike overlapping peptide pool stimulation. The source of these receptors is a human donor who received a COVID-19 vaccine.

To note about this clone: Compared with germline, one end of the junction differs, possibly owing to a read error. This sequence joins TRBV19 and TRBJ2-3; 9 bases fit TRBD1. Germline lookup yields CDR1 LNHDA and CDR2 SQIVND (reference sequence). The CDR3 spans 15 residues. The CDR3 sequence: CASSIVTGGTDTQYF. The CDR3 DNA is TGTGCCAGTAGTATAGTAACAGGGGGCACGGATACGCAGTATTTT.

The chain carries TRBV5-5 and TRBJ1-4; D is unclear. Germline CDR1 and CDR2: SGHKS and YYEKEE (reference sequence). The CDR3 loop spans 14 amino acids. Trimming shortened V by 0 bases and J by 4 bases, and 7 bases separated the two germline ends. CDR3 amino acids: CASSLARGNEKLFF. DNA for the CDR3: TGTGCCAGCAGCTTGGCCCGGGGTAATGAAAAACTGTTTTTT. Variable domain in full (rest from reference TRBV5-5 and TRBJ1-4): DAGVTQSPTHLIKTRGQQVTLRCSPISGHKSVSWYQQVLGQGPQFIFQYYEKEERGRGNFPDRFSARQFPNYSSELNVNALLLGDSALYLCASSLARGNEKLFFGSGTQLSVL.

CDR3 protein: CASSLVPGSSQPQHF. The DNA for the CDR3 is TGCGCCAGCAGCTTGGTCCCAGGGAGTTCCCAGCCCCAGCATTTT. The chain recombines TRBV5-1 with TRBJ1-5, with D tentatively TRBD1 (5 bases). Germline loops: CDR1 SGHRS, CDR2 YFSETQ. The CDR3 has 15 residues. The V end was cut by 0 bases, the J end by 7 bases, with 14 bases between.

The chain has TRBV6-4 and TRBJ1-1; D gene ambiguous. There are 13 residues in the CDR3. V was shortened by 6 bases and J by 3 bases, with 11 bases between the two germline ends. Germline V gives CDR1 MRHNA, CDR2 SNTAGT. CDR3 DNA sequence: TGTGCCAGCAGCGCGAAGGCGGACACTGAAGCTTTCTTT. Translated: CASSAKADTEAFF.

This clone came up a few times. The chain is built from TRBV11-1 and TRBJ2-3, with 7 bases that match TRBD1. V gave up 3 bases and J gave up 4 bases; unmatched junction bases: 1. The CDR3 is made up of 13 amino acids. Per the germline V gene, CDR1 is SGHAT and CDR2 is FQDESV (reference sequence). The CDR3: CASSFQGADTQYF. The CDR3 DNA sequence: TGTGCCAGCAGCTTCCAGGGGGCAGATACGCAGTATTTT.

In nucleotides, the CDR3 is TGTGCCAGCAGATCGACAGAAACGGGGACCGGGGAGCTGTTTTTT. Its protein is CASRSTETGTGELFF. The rearrangement uses TRBV6-5 and TRBJ2-2; D is tentatively TRBD1 or TRBD2 (5 bases each). This CDR3 contains 15 residues. Germline CDR1 MNHEY, CDR2 SVGAGI. Trimming took off 6 bases at V and 5 bases at J, with 16 bases between the two ends.

The rearrangement links TRBV28 to TRBJ2-7; D may be TRBD1 or TRBD2 (6 bases each). Germline-derived CDR1 and CDR2 are MDHEN and SYDVKM. V dropped 5 bases and J dropped 7 bases, with 18 bases sitting between them. There are 14 residues in the CDR3. CDR3 in amino acids: CASSQASGAREQYV. For the CDR3, the DNA is TGTGCCAGCAGTCAGGCTTCGGGGGCAAGGGAGCAGTACGTC.

This clone is a singleton in its sample. The rearrangement uses TRBV5-1 and TRBJ2-2; 12 bases align to TRBD1. V gave up 4 bases and J gave up 7 bases; unmatched junction bases: 11. The CDR3 runs 17 residues. In germline, CDR1 is SGHRS, CDR2 YFSETQ. The CDR3 spells CASSNRDRGRLNGELFF. In nucleotides, the CDR3 is TGCGCCAGCAGCAACCGGGACAGGGGGCGCCTTAACGGGGAGCTGTTTTTT.

The V gene is TRBV28, the J gene TRBJ2-5; D could derive from TRBD1 or TRBD2 (6 bases each). Germline CDR1 is MDHEN and CDR2 is SYDVKM. The V gene lost 6 bases and the J gene lost 5 bases, with 19 bases spanning the gap. CDR3 length: 15 residues. The CDR3 loop reads CASRPLGRGRETQYF. The DNA for the CDR3 is TGTGCCAGCAGACCCCTCGGTAGGGGGAGGGAGACCCAGTACTTC. The variable domain in full, completed from reference TRBV28 and TRBJ2-5, reads DVKVTQSSRYLVKRTGEKVFLECVQDMDHENMFWYRQDPGLGLRLIYFSYDVKMKEKGDIPEGYSVSREKKERFSLILESASTNQTSMYLCASRPLGRGRETQYFGPGTRLLVL.

This chain connects TRBV30 to TRBJ2-6; D is ambiguous. The CDR3 length is 15 residues. CDR1 GTSNPN and CDR2 SVGIG come from the germline V gene (reference sequence). V shed 0 bases and J shed 4 bases, with 10 bases lying between them. As DNA, the CDR3 is TGTGCCTGGAGTGTTATCCCCGAGGGGGCCAACGTCCTGACTTTC. It specifies CAWSVIPEGANVLTF.

The chain combines TRBV2 with TRBJ2-5; D unresolved. The V gene's germline CDR1 is SNHLY and CDR2 FYNNEI. The CDR3 is 11 residues long. V dropped 3 bases and J dropped 5 bases, with 4 bases sitting between them. CDR3 residues: CASSDTETQYF. CDR3 in DNA: TGTGCCAGCAGTGATACGGAGACCCAGTACTTC.

The J gene is TRBJ1-2, the V gene TRBV6-1; the match to TRBD1 covers 8 bases. The CDR3 is 16 residues long. Germline V CDR1 and CDR2: MNHNS, SASEGT. The junction had 7 bases not matched to a gene; V was cut back by 4 bases and J by 0 bases. In nucleotides, the CDR3 is TGTGCCAGCAGTGGATGGGACAGGCGCTCTAACTATGGCTACACCTTC. This gives the protein CASSGWDRRSNYGYTF.

The rearrangement joins TRBV20-1 to TRBJ2-3; a weak D match, TRBD2 (6 bases). There are 17 residues in the CDR3. V lost 3 bases to trimming and J lost 1 base, with 20 bases between them. The V gene's germline CDR1 is DFQATT and CDR2 SNEGSKA (reference sequence). CDR3: CSASGFGGSLGTDTQYF. DNA of the CDR3: TGCAGTGCTAGTGGATTTGGGGGGTCGCTGGGCACAGATACGCAGTATTTT.

The chain has TRBV6-5 and TRBJ1-5; TRBD1 agrees at 9 bases. V shed 5 bases and J 3 bases; nucleotides not matched to a gene: 5. The germline CDR1 and CDR2 sequences are MNHEY and SVGAGI. The CDR3 is 15 amino acids. The CDR3 spells CASSPGTGFNQPQHF. As DNA, the CDR3 is TGTGCCAGCAGTCCCGGGACAGGGTTCAATCAGCCCCAGCATTTT.

V and J are TRBV10-2 and TRBJ1-6; D is unresolved. The V end lost 4 bases, the J end lost 0 bases, and 16 bases lay between the germline ends. The CDR3 length is 18 residues. CDR1 and CDR2 from the germline V gene are WSHSY and SAAADI. The CDR3 sequence: CASSAGKTRGSYNSPLHF. In DNA, the CDR3 is TGCGCCAGCAGTGCGGGGAAGACGAGAGGCTCCTATAATTCACCCCTCCACTTT.

This clone was seen a single time. This rearrangement joins TRBV3-1 (or the pseudogene TRBV3-2) to TRBJ2-3, with unresolved D. Germline V gives CDR1 LGHDT, CDR2 YNNKEL (reference sequence). The CDR3 contains 12 residues. V was shortened by 4 bases and J by 1 base, with 3 bases between the two germline ends. Here the CDR3 DNA reads TGTGCCAGCAGCCCATGCACAGATACGCAGTATTTT. This sequence encodes CASSPCTDTQYF.

This chain connects TRBV6-5 to TRBJ1-1; TRBD1 agrees at 9 bases. The germline gives CDR1 MNHEY, CDR2 SVGAGI. V lost 5 bases and J lost 6; bases outside the gene matches: 7. The CDR3 spans 14 residues. CDR3 sequence: CASSLTGGSAEAFF. The DNA for the CDR3 is TGTGCCAGCAGTCTCACAGGGGGCAGCGCTGAAGCTTTCTTT.

This chain links TRBV2 with TRBJ2-3; D is perhaps TRBD1 (5 bases). With 4 bases removed from V and 1 base from J, the gap between germline ends came to 12 bases. The germline CDR1 and CDR2 sequences are SNHLY and FYNNEI. The CDR3 totals 15 residues. CDR3 sequence (DNA): TGTGCCAGCAGTGTCGCTTTAGGGGGCACAGATACGCAGTATTTT. This encodes CASSVALGGTDTQYF.

V is TRBV11-1 and J is TRBJ1-2; no definite D call. There are 13 residues in the CDR3. V lost 5 bases and J 2 bases, leaving 9 bases between the germline ends. Germline V gene data show CDR1 as SGHAT and CDR2 as FQDESV (reference sequence). The CDR3 protein is CASSLGLNYGYTF. The CDR3 DNA reads as TGTGCCAGCAGCCTCGGGTTGAACTATGGCTACACCTTC.

V usage is TRBV28 and J usage is TRBJ1-4, with TRBD1 as a possible D gene (5 bases). CDR1 is MDHEN and CDR2 is SYDVKM in the germline V gene. The ends were cut back, 8 bases at V and 3 bases at J, with 19 bases in the middle. The CDR3 is made up of 16 amino acids. CDR3 protein: CASSKGLGVPNEKLFF. CDR3 in DNA: TGTGCCAGCTCCAAGGGCTTAGGGGTCCCTAATGAAAAACTGTTTTTT.

This clone has only one observation. The chain couples TRBV12-5 to TRBJ2-2; 8 bases are shared with TRBD1. V dropped 2 bases and J dropped 0; count of bases not matched to a gene: 2. The CDR3 sequence is 16 residues long. Per the germline V gene, CDR1 is LGHNT and CDR2 is FRNRAP. The CDR3 region is CASGLLTGANTGELFF. The CDR3 DNA reads as TGTGCTAGTGGTTTGTTGACAGGGGCGAACACCGGGGAGCTGTTTTTT.

The CDR3 here is CASSVGVRFGQETQYF. The DNA for the CDR3 is TGTGCCAGCAGCGTGGGAGTTCGGTTCGGCCAAGAGACCCAGTACTTC. The rearrangement links TRBV9 to TRBJ2-5, with D maybe TRBD2 (5 bases). V was cut by 2 bases and J by 1 base, with 15 bases left in between. CDR1 and CDR2 (germline): SGDLS, YYNGEE. The CDR3 covers 16 residues.

The genes are TRBV6-5 and TRBJ1-2; tentative D call: TRBD1 (6 bases). Germline assignment: CDR1 MNHEY and CDR2 SVGAGI. The CDR3 contains 13 residues. Trimming pared 7 bases from V and 5 bases from J, leaving 14 bases between. The CDR3 sequence is CASTPGQQYGYTF. As DNA, the CDR3 is TGTGCCAGCACCCCCGGACAGCAGTATGGCTACACCTTC.

The V and J genes are TRBV3-1 (or the pseudogene TRBV3-2) and TRBJ2-1; tentative D call: TRBD2 (7 bases). Trimming removed 4 bases from V and 4 bases from J, with 14 bases in between. Germline V lookup: CDR1 LGHDT, CDR2 YNNKEL (reference sequence). This CDR3 region has 15 residues. The CDR3 coding sequence is TGTGCCAGCAGCCGCACGGGGGGCCAATACAATGAGCAGTTCTTC. As protein: CASSRTGGQYNEQFF.

The genes are TRBV2 and TRBJ2-2; the match to TRBD1 covers 8 bases. Germline V gene sequence: CDR1 SNHLY, CDR2 FYNNEI. Trimming took 6 bases from V and 6 from J; bases not matched to a gene: 9. The length of the CDR3 is 15 residues. The CDR3 nucleotides read TGTGCCAGCAGCCCCGAGGGACAGGCCCCCGGGGAGCTGTTTTTT. Residues: CASSPEGQAPGELFF.

V usage is TRBV27 and J usage is TRBJ1-5, with 7 bases that match TRBD1. V shed 6 bases, J shed 7 bases, and the junction held 15 bases outside the gene matches. CDR1 is MNHEY, CDR2 SMNVEV, per germline (reference sequence). The CDR3 has 16 residues. CDR3 sequence reads: CASRPEGQSGYQPQHF. The CDR3 DNA sequence: TGTGCCAGCAGGCCGGAGGGACAGTCGGGCTACCAGCCCCAGCATTTT.